Each of the 13 T cell receptor beta chains below was sequenced from the same sample in a study of PD-1 blockade in classical Hodgkin lymphoma. Time point in this sample: cycle 4 day 1 (C4D1), after 5 to 7 weeks of nivolumab. Relapse was seen in all patients after autologous stem cell transplantation, and brentuximab vedotin exposure was variable. Profiled with immunoSEQ multiplex PCR; TCRdb holds only in-frame clones, not every one. The sample records tens of thousands of clones, roughly 87% being singletons. The sequenced sample was peripheral blood mononuclear cells (PBMCs), obtained before the fourth cycle of nivolumab. The source of these receptors is a human donor with classical Hodgkin lymphoma.

The chain uses TRBV5-1 and TRBJ2-5; D perhaps matches TRBD2 (6 bases). The V gene lost 4 bases and the J gene lost 4 bases, with 8 bases spanning the gap. The CDR3 is 12 amino acids. The germline V gene encodes CDR1 SGHRS and CDR2 YFSETQ. The CDR3 DNA follows: TGCGCCAGCAGCGTGGGAGGAGAGACCCAGTACTTC. It encodes CASSVGGETQYF.

As concerns this clone: The germline gene is not matched at one end of the junction; a read error may be the cause. The rearrangement links TRBV14 to TRBJ1-2; D perhaps matches TRBD1 (5 bases). This CDR3 has 17 residues. Germline CDR1 reads SGHDN; CDR2 reads FVKESK. CDR3 DNA sequence: TGTGCCAGCGGCCAAGGTGCAGGGTCTCATGGCACTTATGGCTACACCTTC. Translation: CASGQGAGSHGTYGYTF.

The table lists this clone with a count of one. V is TRBV21-1 and J is TRBJ2-7. TRBV21-1 is shown as a pseudogene. The CDR3 loop spans 15 amino acids. CDR3: CASSMYQESSYEQYF. The CDR3 DNA is TGTGCCAGCAGCATGTACCAGGAGAGCTCCTACGAGCAGTACTTC.

This clone was detected only a few times. The chain uses TRBV6-6 and TRBJ1-2; perhaps TRBD1 as D (6 bases). The V gene's germline CDR1 is MNHNY and CDR2 SVGAGI (reference sequence). The CDR3 covers 13 residues. The V end lost 5 bases, the J end lost 3 bases, and 10 bases lay between the germline ends. The CDR3 region has the DNA TGTGCCAGCAGTGTAGGGGGAGACTATGGCTACACCTTC. Amino acid sequence: CASSVGGDYGYTF.

The chain carries TRBV5-1 and TRBJ2-2, with D possibly being TRBD1 or TRBD2 (5 bases each). The CDR3 loop spans 15 amino acids. Trimming took 4 bases from V and 7 from J, leaving 17 bases between them. CDR1 and CDR2 (germline): SGHRS, YFSETQ. CDR3 bases: TGCGCCAGCAGCCCGTTGGGGACCAAGGACGGGGAGCTGTTTTTT. This sequence encodes CASSPLGTKDGELFF.

The CDR3 nucleotides are TGTGCCAGCAGCCCTGACTCATGGTACCAAGAGACCCAGTACTTC. It is translated as CASSPDSWYQETQYF. The J gene is TRBJ2-5, the V gene TRBV5-5, with D hard to call. This CDR3 is built from 15 residues. V shed 4 bases and J shed 0 bases, with 13 bases lying between them. Germline V gene sequence: CDR1 SGHKS, CDR2 YYEKEE (reference sequence).

The chain links TRBV19 to TRBJ2-1; D not certain. The CDR3 is made up of 15 amino acids. The ends were cut back, 2 bases at V and 3 bases at J, with 11 bases in the middle. Germline CDR1 and CDR2: LNHDA and SQIVND (reference sequence). This chain's CDR3 is CASSISPGYYNEQFF. CDR3 coding DNA: TGTGCCAGTAGTATATCTCCGGGTTACTACAATGAGCAGTTCTTC.

The gene calls are TRBV5-1 and TRBJ1-5; D is ambiguous. Trimming took 0 bases from V and 0 from J, leaving 4 bases between them. From germline, CDR1 is SGHRS and CDR2 YFSETQ. The CDR3 consists of 14 residues. The CDR3 region has the DNA TGCGCCAGCAGCTTGGGCCATAGCAATCAGCCCCAGCATTTT. Translation: CASSLGHSNQPQHF.

The chain couples TRBV6-1 to TRBJ2-7; D ambiguous. Trimming pared 5 bases from V and 4 bases from J, leaving 3 bases between. The CDR3 sequence is 10 residues long. CDR1 is MNHNS, CDR2 SASEGT, per germline. DNA of the CDR3: TGTGCCAGCAGTTATTACGAGCAGTACTTC. This encodes CASSYYEQYF.

The V gene is TRBV6-6, the J gene TRBJ2-7; TRBD2 is a possible D gene (7 bases). Germline CDR1 is MNHNY and CDR2 is SVGAGI (reference sequence). The CDR3 sequence is 16 residues long. Trimming removed 7 bases from V and 3 bases from J, with 22 bases in between. The CDR3 spells CASTNWEGGSDYEQYF. In DNA form, the CDR3 reads TGTGCCAGCACTAACTGGGAGGGGGGGTCGGACTACGAGCAGTACTTC.

The chain employs TRBV11-3 and TRBJ1-2, with 7 bases lining up with TRBD1. Germline CDR1 is SGHNT and CDR2 is YENEEA. V lost 5 bases and J lost 8; bases outside the gene matches: 8. This CDR3 has 13 residues. The CDR3 reads CASSRGQDGGYTF. The CDR3 DNA sequence: TGTGCCAGCAGCCGAGGACAGGATGGGGGCTACACCTTC.

This chain connects TRBV10-2 to TRBJ1-1; 7 bases match TRBD1. Losses at the gene ends were 8 bases for V and 4 bases for J; bases not matched to a gene: 10. There are 14 residues in the CDR3. The germline gives CDR1 WSHSY, CDR2 SAAADI. CDR3 DNA sequence: TGCGCCAGCCGAGAAGAACAGGGGACCACTGAAGCTTTCTTT. It specifies CASREEQGTTEAFF.

The gene calls are TRBV30 and TRBJ1-6; no clear D. Germline V gene data show CDR1 as GTSNPN and CDR2 as SVGIG (reference sequence). Trimming shortened V by 1 base and J by 0 bases, and 10 bases separated the two germline ends. This CDR3 spans 16 amino acids. CDR3 in DNA: TGTGCCTGGAGTGAACGTCCGAGCTCCTATAATTCACCCCTCCACTTT. Translated: CAWSERPSSYNSPLHF.